The clone carrying this T cell receptor (beta chain) was counted ten times or more. The length of the CDR3 is 13 residues. Trimming removed 5 bases from V and 5 bases from J, with 12 bases in between. From germline, CDR1 is SNHLY and CDR2 FYNNEI. Using two-round multiplex PCR, the authors amplified TCR beta CDR3 from genomic DNA. Round-one PCR had primers specific to each TRBV and TRBJ gene. MiXCR was run by TCRdb on the multiplex PCR reads, yielding one entry per CDR3 protein. Seen here are around 20,000 distinct CDR3 sequences, around three fifths observed once, and the top ten hold roughly 27%. The data belong to a study of prognosis after radiotherapy for stage I lung cancer. Overall study context: Between early 2018 and January 2019, patients with stage I non-small cell lung cancer were enrolled.

This specimen was PBMCs, taken before or after stereotactic body radiation therapy (not recorded which). The chain joins TRBV2 to TRBJ2-5; D is perhaps TRBD1 (6 bases). The origin of this receptor is a donor aged 50 or older with non-small cell lung cancer. The CDR3 coding sequence is TGTGCCAGCAGTCCTCCTAGGGGGGAGACCCAGTACTTC. The encoded protein is CASSPPRGETQYF.